This T cell receptor beta chain was recorded in a study of cytomegalovirus exposure and HLA in healthy donors. Per germline, CDR1 LNHDA and CDR2 SQIVND (reference sequence). J gave up 3 bases and V 5 bases, and 6 bases lay outside the gene matches. CDR3 length: 15 amino acids. PCR amplification relied on 60 Vbeta primers (plus 13 Jbeta primers). Data came from immunoSEQ multiplex PCR; TCRdb stores just in-frame clones and leaves some out. The table has over 150,000 clones, about 82% seen once. Study-level findings and limits: The authors assumed roughly uniform sequencing depth across donors for presence/absence analyses. According to a later analysis, donors in an Asian-associated ancestry cluster reportedly had fewer N-insertions than the roughly 670-donor mean. Cytomegalovirus status, reportedly, was diagnosed with high specificity and sensitivity by the classifier. TCR beta V segments were, for the most part, productive about 87% or about 30% of the time in an earlier analysis.

This clone was seen a handful of times. Antigen: not known. This rearrangement joins TRBV19 to TRBJ2-3, with 9 bases fitting TRBD2. The sequenced sample was PBMCs. The origin of this receptor is a male donor in good health and CMV-seronegative. CDR3 sequence: CASSHPSGATDTQYF. The CDR3 nucleotides are TGTGCCAGTAGTCATCCTAGCGGGGCTACAGATACGCAGTATTTT.